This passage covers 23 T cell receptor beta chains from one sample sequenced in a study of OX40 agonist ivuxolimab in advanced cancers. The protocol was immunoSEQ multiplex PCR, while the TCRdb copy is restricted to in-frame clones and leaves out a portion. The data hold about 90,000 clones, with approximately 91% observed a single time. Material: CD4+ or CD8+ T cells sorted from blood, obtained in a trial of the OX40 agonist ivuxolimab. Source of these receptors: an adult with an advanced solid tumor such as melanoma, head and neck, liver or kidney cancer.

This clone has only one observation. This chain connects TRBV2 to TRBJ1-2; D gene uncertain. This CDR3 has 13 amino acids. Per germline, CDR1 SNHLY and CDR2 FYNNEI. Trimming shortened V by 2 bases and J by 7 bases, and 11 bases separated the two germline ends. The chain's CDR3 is CASSESLPGGYTF. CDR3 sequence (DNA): TGTGCCAGCAGTGAATCTCTCCCTGGTGGCTACACCTTC.

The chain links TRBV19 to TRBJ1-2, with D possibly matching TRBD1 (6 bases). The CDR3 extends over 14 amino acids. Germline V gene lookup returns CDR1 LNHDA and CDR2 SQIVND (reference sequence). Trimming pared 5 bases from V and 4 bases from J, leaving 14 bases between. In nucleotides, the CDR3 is TGTGCCAGTAGTCCAGGACAGTCGATCTATGGCTACACCTTC. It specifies CASSPGQSIYGYTF. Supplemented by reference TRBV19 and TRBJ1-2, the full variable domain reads DGGITQSPKYLFRKEGQNVTLSCEQNLNHDAMYWYRQDPGQGLRLIYYSQIVNDFQKGDIAEGYSVSREKKESFPLTVTSAQKNPTAFYLCASSPGQSIYGYTFGSGTRLTVV.

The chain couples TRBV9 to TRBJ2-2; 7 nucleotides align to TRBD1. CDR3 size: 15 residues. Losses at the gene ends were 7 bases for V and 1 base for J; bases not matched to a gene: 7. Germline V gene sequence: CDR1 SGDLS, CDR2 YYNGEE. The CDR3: CASAKGQRNTGELFF. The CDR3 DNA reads TGTGCCAGCGCCAAGGGACAGAGGAACACCGGGGAGCTGTTTTTT.

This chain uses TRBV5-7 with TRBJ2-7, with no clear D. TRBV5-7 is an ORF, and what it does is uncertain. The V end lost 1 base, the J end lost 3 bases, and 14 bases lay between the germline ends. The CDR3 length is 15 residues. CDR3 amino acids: CASSLMGLPHYEQYF. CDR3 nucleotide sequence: TGTGCCAGCAGCTTGATGGGCCTCCCCCACTACGAGCAGTACTTC.

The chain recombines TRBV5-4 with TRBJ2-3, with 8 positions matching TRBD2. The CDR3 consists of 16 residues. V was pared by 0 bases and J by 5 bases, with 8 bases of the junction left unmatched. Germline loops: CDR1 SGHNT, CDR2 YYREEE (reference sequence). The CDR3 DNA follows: TGTGCCAGCAGCTTGGCCGTTTCTAGCGGGTTAGATACGCAGTATTTT. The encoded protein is CASSLAVSSGLDTQYF.

CDR3 in amino acids: CASSIDPLPGGVTEAFF. As DNA, the CDR3 is TGTGCCAGTAGTATAGATCCGCTGCCAGGGGGCGTAACGGAAGCTTTCTTT. This sequence joins TRBV19 and TRBJ1-1; 8 bases are shared with TRBD1. V shed 0 bases and J 8 bases; nucleotides not matched to a gene: 14. Germline V gives CDR1 LNHDA, CDR2 SQIVND (reference sequence). The CDR3 consists of 17 residues.

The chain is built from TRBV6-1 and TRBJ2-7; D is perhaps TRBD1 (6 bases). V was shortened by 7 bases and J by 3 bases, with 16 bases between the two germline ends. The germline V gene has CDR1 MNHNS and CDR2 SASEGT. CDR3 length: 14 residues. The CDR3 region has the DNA TGTGCCAGCACCCTTCCCTGGGACAACTACGAGCAGTACTTC. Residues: CASTLPWDNYEQYF.

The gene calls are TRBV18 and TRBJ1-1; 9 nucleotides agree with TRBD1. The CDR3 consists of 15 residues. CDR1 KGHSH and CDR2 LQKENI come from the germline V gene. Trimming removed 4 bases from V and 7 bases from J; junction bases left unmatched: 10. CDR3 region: CASSHRGRLEYEAFF. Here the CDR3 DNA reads TGTGCCAGCTCACACAGGGGGCGACTAGAGTATGAAGCTTTCTTT.

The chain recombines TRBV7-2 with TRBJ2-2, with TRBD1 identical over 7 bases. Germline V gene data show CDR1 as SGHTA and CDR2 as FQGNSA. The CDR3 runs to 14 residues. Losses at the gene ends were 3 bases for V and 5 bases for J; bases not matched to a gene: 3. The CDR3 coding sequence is TGTGCCAGCAGCTTCGTGACAGGGACCGGGGAGCTGTTTTTT. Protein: CASSFVTGTGELFF.

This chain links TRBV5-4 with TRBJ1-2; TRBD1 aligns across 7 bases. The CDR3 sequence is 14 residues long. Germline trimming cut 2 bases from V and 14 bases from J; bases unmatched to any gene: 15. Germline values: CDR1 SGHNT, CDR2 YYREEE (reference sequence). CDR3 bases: TGTGCCAGCAGCTTACTTTCACAGACAGGGCCTATTACCTTC. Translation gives CASSLLSQTGPITF.

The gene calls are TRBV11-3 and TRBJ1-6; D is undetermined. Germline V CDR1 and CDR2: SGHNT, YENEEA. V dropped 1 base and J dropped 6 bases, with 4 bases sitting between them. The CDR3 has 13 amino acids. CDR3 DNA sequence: TGTGCCAGCAGCTTAGTCTCTAATTCACCCCTCCACTTT. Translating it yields CASSLVSNSPLHF.

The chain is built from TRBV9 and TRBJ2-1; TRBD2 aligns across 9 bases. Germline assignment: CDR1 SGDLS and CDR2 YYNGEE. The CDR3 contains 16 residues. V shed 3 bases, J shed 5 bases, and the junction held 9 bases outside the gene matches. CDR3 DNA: TGTGCCAGCAGCGATACTAGCGGGCTCCGAGACAATGAGCAGTTCTTC. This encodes CASSDTSGLRDNEQFF.

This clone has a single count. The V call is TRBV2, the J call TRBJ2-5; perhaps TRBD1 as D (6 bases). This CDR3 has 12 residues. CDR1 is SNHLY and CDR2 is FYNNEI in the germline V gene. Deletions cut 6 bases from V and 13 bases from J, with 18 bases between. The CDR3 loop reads CASRVTGTGGYF. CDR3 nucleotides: TGTGCCAGCAGAGTTACAGGGACCGGTGGGTACTTC. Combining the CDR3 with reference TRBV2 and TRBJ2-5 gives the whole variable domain EPEVTQTPSHQVTQMGQEVILRCVPISNHLYFYWYRQILGQKVEFLVSFYNNEISEKSEIFDDQFSVERPDGSNFTLKIRSTKLEDSAMYFCASRVTGTGGYFGPGTRLLVL.

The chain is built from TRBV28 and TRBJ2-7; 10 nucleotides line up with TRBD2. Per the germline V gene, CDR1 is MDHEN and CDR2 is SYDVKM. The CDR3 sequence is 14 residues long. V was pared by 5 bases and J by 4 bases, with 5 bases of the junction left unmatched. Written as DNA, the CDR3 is TGTGCCAGCAGTCCCAGCGGGAGGGCTTACGAGCAGTACTTC. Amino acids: CASSPSGRAYEQYF. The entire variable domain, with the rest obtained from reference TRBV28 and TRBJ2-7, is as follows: DVKVTQSSRYLVKRTGEKVFLECVQDMDHENMFWYRQDPGLGLRLIYFSYDVKMKEKGDIPEGYSVSREKKERFSLILESASTNQTSMYLCASSPSGRAYEQYFGPGTRLTVT.

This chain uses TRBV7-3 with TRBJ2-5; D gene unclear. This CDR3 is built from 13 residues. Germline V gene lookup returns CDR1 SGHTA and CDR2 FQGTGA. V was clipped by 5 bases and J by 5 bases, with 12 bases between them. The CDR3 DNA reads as TGTGCCAGCAGCCCAAAGGGTGGGGAGACCCAGTACTTC. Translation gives CASSPKGGETQYF.

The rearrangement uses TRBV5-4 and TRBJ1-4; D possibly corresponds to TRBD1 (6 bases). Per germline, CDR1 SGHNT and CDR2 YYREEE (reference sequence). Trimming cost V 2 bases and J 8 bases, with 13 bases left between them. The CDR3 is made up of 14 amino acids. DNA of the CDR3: TGTGCCAGCAGCTTCGGGACAAAGGGGGAAAAACTGTTTTTT. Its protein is CASSFGTKGEKLFF.

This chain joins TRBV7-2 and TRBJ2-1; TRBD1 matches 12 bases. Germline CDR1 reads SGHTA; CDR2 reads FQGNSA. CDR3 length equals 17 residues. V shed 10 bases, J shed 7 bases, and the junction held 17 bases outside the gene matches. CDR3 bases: TGTGCCACCCTCTCAGGGGGACAGGGGGCAAGTCGAAATGAGCAGTTCTTC. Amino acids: CATLSGGQGASRNEQFF.

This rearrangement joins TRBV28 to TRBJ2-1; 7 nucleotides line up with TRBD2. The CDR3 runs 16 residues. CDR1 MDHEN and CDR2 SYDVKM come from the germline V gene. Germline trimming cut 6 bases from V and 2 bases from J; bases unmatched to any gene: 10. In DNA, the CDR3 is TGTGCCAGCAGCAATAGGGGCGGGAGACCCTACAATGAGCAGTTCTTC. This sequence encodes CASSNRGGRPYNEQFF.

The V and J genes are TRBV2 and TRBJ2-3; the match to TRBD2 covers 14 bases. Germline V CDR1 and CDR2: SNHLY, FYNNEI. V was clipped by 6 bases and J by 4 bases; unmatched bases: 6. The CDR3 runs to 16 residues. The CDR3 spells CASRRTTSGRADTQYF. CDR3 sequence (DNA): TGTGCCAGCAGACGGACGACTAGCGGGAGGGCAGATACGCAGTATTTT.

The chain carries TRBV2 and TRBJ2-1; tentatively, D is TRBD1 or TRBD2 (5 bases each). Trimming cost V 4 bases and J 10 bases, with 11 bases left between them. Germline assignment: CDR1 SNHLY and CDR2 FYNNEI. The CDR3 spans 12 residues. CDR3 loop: CASSGGKREQFF. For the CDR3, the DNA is TGTGCCAGCAGTGGGGGGAAGCGGGAGCAGTTCTTC.

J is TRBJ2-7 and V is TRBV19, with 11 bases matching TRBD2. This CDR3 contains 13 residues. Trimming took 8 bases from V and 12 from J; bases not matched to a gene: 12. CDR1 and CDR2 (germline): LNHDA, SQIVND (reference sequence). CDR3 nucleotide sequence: TGTGCCAGTGGACAGTCCGGGACTAGCGGCGTGTACTTC. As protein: CASGQSGTSGVYF.

The CDR3 coding sequence is TGCGCCAGCAGCTTGTCAGGGGGCCTTTATAATGAGCAGTTCTTC. Translated, it gives CASSLSGGLYNEQFF. The V gene is TRBV5-1, the J gene TRBJ2-1; 8 bases agree with TRBD1. Germline V gene data show CDR1 as SGHRS and CDR2 as YFSETQ. With V trimmed by 1 base and J by 7 bases, 7 bases remained unmatched. The CDR3 extends over 15 amino acids.

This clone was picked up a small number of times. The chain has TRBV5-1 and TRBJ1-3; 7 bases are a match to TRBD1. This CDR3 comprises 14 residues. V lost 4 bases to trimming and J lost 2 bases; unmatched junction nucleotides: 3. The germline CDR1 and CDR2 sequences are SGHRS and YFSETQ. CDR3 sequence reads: CASSPTGAGNTIYF. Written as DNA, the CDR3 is TGCGCCAGCAGCCCAACAGGGGCTGGAAACACCATATATTTT.